The 18 T cell receptor beta chains given below trace back to one sample, sequenced in a study of regulatory T cells in long-lasting Graves disease. Time point of the sample: newly diagnosed GD, antithyroid drugs for less than 3 months. Researchers made the TCR library from RNA that was extracted from PBMCs. Combining iRepertoire HTBI primers with Arm-PCR of CDR3 regions, the authors built TCR beta libraries. One entry per CDR3 protein, called by TCRdb with MiXCR from the multiplex PCR reads. The repertoire holds some 250,000 distinct CDR3 sequences, with about 20% as singletons. The sample was also linked to a second study, of T cells in Graves' hyperthyroidism and ophthalmopathy.

Sequences were derived from peripheral blood mononuclear cells (PBMCs), sampled at new diagnosis, from a patient treated with antithyroid drugs. The receptors were gathered from a woman younger than 45 with Graves disease.

This clonotype appeared many times. V gene TRBV20-1 combines with J gene TRBJ1-5; a possible D gene is TRBD1 (5 bases). There are 15 residues in the CDR3. V was pared by 0 bases and J by 6 bases, with 15 bases between. CDR1 is DFQATT and CDR2 is SNEGSKA in the germline V gene (reference sequence). The chain's CDR3 is CSARDRSTGSQPQHF. The CDR3 DNA sequence: TGCAGTGCTAGAGATAGGTCCACAGGAAGTCAGCCCCAGCATTTT.

In this sample, this clonotype turned up a few times. The gene calls are TRBV11-2 and TRBJ2-3, with 10 positions matching TRBD2. The J call could be wrong; TRBJ2-7 is a better fit for the DNA end. The CDR3 has 17 amino acids. CDR1 SGHAT and CDR2 FQNNGV come from the germline V gene. The chain's CDR3 is CASSSPDGLAVSYEQYF. CDR3 in DNA: TGTGCCAGCAGCTCACCGGACGGACTAGCGGTTTCCTACGAGCAGTACTTC.

The rearrangement uses TRBV7-9 and TRBJ1-1; D gene uncertain. The CDR3 runs to 16 residues. The V end lost 3 bases, the J end lost 4 bases, and 18 bases lay between the germline ends. The germline V gene encodes CDR1 SEHNR and CDR2 FQNEAQ (reference sequence). CDR3 region: CASSFSGRPGSTEAFF. In DNA, the CDR3 is TGTGCCAGCAGCTTTTCTGGCAGGCCGGGCTCCACTGAAGCTTTCTTT. Using reference TRBV7-9 and TRBJ1-1 for the parts outside the CDR3, the full variable domain is DTGVSQNPRHKITKRGQNVTFRCDPISEHNRLYWYRQTLGQGPEFLTYFQNEAQLEKSRLLSDRFSAERPKGSFSTLEIQRTEQGDSAMYLCASSFSGRPGSTEAFFGQGTRLTVV.

This clonotype was observed many times. This sequence joins TRBV6-5 and TRBJ1-2; D not certain. This CDR3 has 14 amino acids. The ends were cut back, 2 bases at V and 6 bases at J, with 13 bases in the middle. CDR1 is MNHEY and CDR2 is SVGAGI in the germline V gene. CDR3 amino acids: CASSYRARVHGYTF. The CDR3 DNA is TGTGCCAGCAGTTACCGAGCGAGGGTTCATGGCTACACCTTC.

This chain joins TRBV24-1 and TRBJ2-1; D unresolved. The J call could be wrong; TRBJ2-5 is a better fit for the DNA end. Germline CDR1 KGHDR, CDR2 SFDVKD. The CDR3 is 12 residues long. The CDR3: CATSDSMETQYF. The CDR3 DNA reads TGTGCCACCAGTGATTCGATGGAGACCCAGTACTTC.

This clonotype was found many times. This sequence joins TRBV11-2 and TRBJ1-6; no definite D call. V dropped 0 bases and J dropped 4 bases, with 10 bases sitting between them. Per the germline V gene, CDR1 is SGHAT and CDR2 is FQNNGV. This CDR3 has 16 amino acids. The CDR3: CASSLEVRQYNSPLHF. The DNA of the CDR3 is TGTGCCAGCAGCTTAGAGGTTAGGCAGTATAATTCACCCCTCCACTTT.

This clonotype has a count of ten or more. The chain couples TRBV18 to TRBJ1-4, with 7 bases fitting TRBD1. The length of the CDR3 is 15 residues. The germline V gene has CDR1 KGHSH and CDR2 LQKENI. Trimming removed 4 bases from V and 5 bases from J; junction bases left unmatched: 7. CDR3 residues: CASSRRTGENEKLFF. Written as DNA, the CDR3 is TGTGCCAGCTCACGCCGGACAGGAGAGAATGAAAAACTGTTTTTT. The whole variable domain, filled in from reference TRBV18 and TRBJ1-4, reads NAGVMQNPRHLVRRRGQEARLRCSPMKGHSHVYWYRQLPEEGLKFMVYLQKENIIDESGMPKERFSAEFPKEGPSILRIQQVVRGDSAAYFCASSRRTGENEKLFFGSGTQLSVL.

The V and J genes are TRBV2 and TRBJ2-1; 11 bases are shared with TRBD2. There are 15 residues in the CDR3. Germline V gene sequence: CDR1 SNHLY, CDR2 FYNNEI. The V segment lost 8 bases and the J segment 0 bases; nucleotides outside the gene matches: 3. Written as DNA, the CDR3 is TGTGCCAGCCCGGGACTAGCGGTCTCCTACAATGAGCAGTTCTTC. As protein: CASPGLAVSYNEQFF.

This clonotype was counted ten times or more. The chain carries TRBV13 and TRBJ2-7, with TRBD1 matching over 7 bases. The germline V gene encodes CDR1 PRHDT and CDR2 FYEKMQ (reference sequence). The length of the CDR3 is 14 residues. The V and J ends lost 5 bases and 5 bases, in that order; junction bases with no gene match: 9. Here the CDR3 DNA reads TGTGCCAGCAGCCCGATCGACAGGGCACACGAGCAGTACTTC. Translating it yields CASSPIDRAHEQYF.

This clonotype has more than one count but fewer than ten. V gene TRBV19 combines with J gene TRBJ2-2; perhaps TRBD2 as D (6 bases). CDR3 length: 13 residues. In germline, CDR1 is LNHDA, CDR2 SQIVND (reference sequence). V was shortened by 3 bases and J by 7 bases, with 9 bases between the two germline ends. CDR3 DNA sequence: TGTGCCAGTAGTATTGGGGGGATCGGGGAGCTGTTTTTT. Residues: CASSIGGIGELFF.

This clonotype was recorded many times. The rearrangement joins TRBV9 to TRBJ2-1; tentative D call: TRBD2 (6 bases). Germline assignment: CDR1 SGDLS and CDR2 YYNGEE. The CDR3 length is 16 residues. Between the trimmed V and J ends, which lost 0 bases and 2 bases, there was a span of 12 bases. The CDR3 spells CASSVVPAGAYNEQFF. The CDR3 coding sequence is TGTGCCAGCAGCGTAGTTCCAGCGGGCGCCTACAATGAGCAGTTCTTC.

This clonotype was observed at least ten times. The J gene is TRBJ1-2, the V gene TRBV11-1, with a weak D call TRBD1 (5 bases). The CDR3 consists of 13 residues. V lost 5 bases and J lost 8, with 15 bases in between. Germline CDR1 SGHAT, CDR2 FQDESV (reference sequence). The CDR3 loop is CASSAPGRFGYTF. The CDR3 DNA reads TGTGCCAGCAGCGCGCCGGGACGTTTCGGCTACACCTTC.

This clonotype has at least ten counts. The V and J genes are TRBV10-3 and TRBJ2-3, with 8 bases fitting TRBD2. This CDR3 is 16 amino acids long. V lost 0 bases, J lost 2 bases, and 4 bases stayed unmatched. Germline V gene lookup returns CDR1 ENHRY and CDR2 SYGVKD. DNA of the CDR3: TGTGCCATCAGTGAGTCTCGGGGGGGGTCCACAGATACGCAGTATTTT. It encodes CAISESRGGSTDTQYF.

The sample holds many counts of this clonotype. This may be a read error, as it is one base from a much larger clone. The CDR3 region is CASNQQGNTEAFF. The CDR3 nucleotides are TGTGCCAGCAATCAACAGGGAAACACTGAAGCTTTCTTT. V is TRBV6-1 and J is TRBJ1-1; D is perhaps TRBD1 (6 bases). The CDR3 runs 13 residues. Germline-derived CDR1 and CDR2 are MNHNS and SASEGT. The germline V and J ends were trimmed by 7 bases and 2 bases, with 11 bases remaining between them.

This clonotype was counted a single time. The conserved phenylalanine or tryptophan is not found at the CDR3 terminus, so this likely reflects a read error. V is TRBV2 and J is TRBJ1-5, with D uncertain. Trimming took 3 bases from V and 0 from J, leaving 9 bases between them. The germline CDR1 and CDR2 sequences are SNHLY and FYNNEI. The CDR3 sequence is 15 residues long. The CDR3 spells CASSEISYSNQPQHL. Written as DNA, the CDR3 is TGTGCCAGCAGTGAGATTTCCTATAGCAATCAGCCCCAGCATCTT.

This clonotype occurred many times. The rearrangement joins TRBV20-1 to TRBJ1-1; the match to TRBD1 covers 8 bases. The CDR3 totals 12 residues. Germline trimming cut 6 bases from V and 4 bases from J; bases unmatched to any gene: 4. Germline CDR1 DFQATT, CDR2 SNEGSKA (reference sequence). The CDR3 nucleotides read TGCAGTGCGCTCACAGGGGGCACTGAAGCTTTCTTT. It translates to CSALTGGTEAFF.

Remarks on this clonotype: A much bigger clone sits one base away, suggesting this may be a read error. The chain uses TRBV6-1 and TRBJ1-3; 11 bases are shared with TRBD1. CDR3 length: 16 residues. V gave up 5 bases and J gave up 3 bases; unmatched junction bases: 6. Germline V lookup: CDR1 MNHNS, CDR2 SASEGT. CDR3 in DNA: TGTGCCAGCAGTCTAACCGGGACAGGGGGTGGAAACACCATATATTTT. Encoded protein: CASSLTGTGGGNTIYF.

This clonotype was found many times. V and J are TRBV27 and TRBJ2-3; unclear D gene. V dropped 5 bases and J dropped 6 bases, with 12 bases sitting between them. Germline V gives CDR1 MNHEY, CDR2 SMNVEV (reference sequence). This CDR3 contains 13 residues. CDR3 residues: CASSGFRWDTQYF. Here the CDR3 DNA reads TGTGCCAGCAGTGGGTTTAGGTGGGATACGCAGTATTTT.